This TCR beta chain derives from a study of blood T cell repertoires in COVID-19. The CDR3 contains 15 residues. CDR1 and CDR2 (germline): MNHEY, SMNVEV (reference sequence). V shed 7 bases and J shed 8 bases, with 21 bases lying between them. Methods used by the authors: Estimation of nucleated cell counts was performed using reference gene primer amplification. Clones were sequenced by immunoSEQ multiplex PCR, and TCRdb holds only the in-frame ones, with some missing. V, J and clone size derive from that table, while D and trimming were established from the DNA sequence. The table has some 71,000 clones, 80% to 90% seen once.

This rearrangement joins TRBV27 to TRBJ2-1; D gene unclear. This clonotype was sampled from a man aged 30 to 45 with acute or convalescent COVID-19. Sequencing input: peripheral blood. The CDR3 spells CASTTRGLINDEQFF. CDR3 nucleotides: TGTGCCAGCACCACTCGAGGTTTAATTAATGATGAGCAGTTCTTC.